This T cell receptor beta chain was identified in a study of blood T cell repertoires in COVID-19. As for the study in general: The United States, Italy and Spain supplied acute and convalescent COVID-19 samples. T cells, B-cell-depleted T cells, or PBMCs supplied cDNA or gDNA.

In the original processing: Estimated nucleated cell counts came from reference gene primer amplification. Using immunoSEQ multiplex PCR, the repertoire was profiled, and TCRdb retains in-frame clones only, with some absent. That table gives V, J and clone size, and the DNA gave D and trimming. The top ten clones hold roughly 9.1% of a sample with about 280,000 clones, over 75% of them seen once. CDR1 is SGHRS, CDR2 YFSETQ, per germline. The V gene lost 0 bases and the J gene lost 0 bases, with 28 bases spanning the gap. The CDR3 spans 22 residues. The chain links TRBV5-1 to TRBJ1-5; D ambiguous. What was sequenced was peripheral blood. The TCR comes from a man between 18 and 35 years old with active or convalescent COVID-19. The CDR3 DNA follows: TGCGCCAGCAGCTTGGCCAATTTGAGTGAGTCCCTTTTCTTTTATAGCAATCAGCCCCAGCATTTT. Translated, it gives CASSLANLSESLFFYSNQPQHF.